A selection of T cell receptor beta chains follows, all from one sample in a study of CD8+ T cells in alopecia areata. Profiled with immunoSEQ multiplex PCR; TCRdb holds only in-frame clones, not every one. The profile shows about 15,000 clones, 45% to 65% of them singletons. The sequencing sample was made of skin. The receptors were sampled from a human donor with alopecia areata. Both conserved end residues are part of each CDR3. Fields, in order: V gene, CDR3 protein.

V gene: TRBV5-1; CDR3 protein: CASSPQGDRFYEQYF
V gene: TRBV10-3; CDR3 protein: CAISDKGDPGQPQHF
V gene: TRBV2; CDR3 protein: CASSVRLAGGNEQFF
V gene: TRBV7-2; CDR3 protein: CASSSGASGRFGAEQFF
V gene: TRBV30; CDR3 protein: CAWTSTRETQYF
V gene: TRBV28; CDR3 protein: CASRDNYNEQFF
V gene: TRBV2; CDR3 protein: CASMRLADYEQYF
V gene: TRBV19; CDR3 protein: CASSIGLAGTIAKNIQYF
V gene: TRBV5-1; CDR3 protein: CASSLSLAAEQYF
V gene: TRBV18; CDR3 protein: CASSLGATAGRGEQYF
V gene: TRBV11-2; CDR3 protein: CASSLPGLAGETQYF
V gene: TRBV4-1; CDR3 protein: CASSQAGGTGRTSDTQYF
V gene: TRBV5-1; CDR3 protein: CASSLTGNTGELFF
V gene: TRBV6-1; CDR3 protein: CASRGQGYGYTF
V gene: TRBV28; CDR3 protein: CASSLWNIRDRGSVTEAFF
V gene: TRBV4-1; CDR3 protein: CASSPPGAPDTQYF
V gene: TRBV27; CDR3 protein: CASTKGTEAFF
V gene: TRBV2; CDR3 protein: CASSEATGARMYF
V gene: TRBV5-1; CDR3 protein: CASSLDPGAGGELFF
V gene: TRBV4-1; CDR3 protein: CASSQEGTGDETQYF
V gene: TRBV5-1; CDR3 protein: CASSSISGQGNYGYTF
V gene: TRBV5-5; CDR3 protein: CASSLGPRDYGYTF
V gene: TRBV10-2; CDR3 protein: CASAGGGELFF
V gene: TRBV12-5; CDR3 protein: CASGLVFNRRSGNEQFF
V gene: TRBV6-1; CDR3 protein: CASSQSGRPYEQYF
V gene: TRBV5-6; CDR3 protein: CASSLVGHTDTQYF
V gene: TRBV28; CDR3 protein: CASSSTPGVAKNIQYF
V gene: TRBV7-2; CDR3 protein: CASSLRTGRADTQYF
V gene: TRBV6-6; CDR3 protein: CASSGFNEQFF
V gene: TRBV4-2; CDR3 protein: CASSQPQGLNEQFF
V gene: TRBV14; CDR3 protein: CASSQPGQTYEQYF
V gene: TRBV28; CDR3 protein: CASRDYGYTF
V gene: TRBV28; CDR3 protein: CASSRGGSTDTQYF
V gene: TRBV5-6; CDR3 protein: CASSLGNWPYEQYF
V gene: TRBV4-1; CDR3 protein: CARSGQGAYEQYF
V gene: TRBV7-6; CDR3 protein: CASSLGQGITYEQYF
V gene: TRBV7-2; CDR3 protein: CASTLTPGLNTEAFF
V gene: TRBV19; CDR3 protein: CASKEASGRATRELFF
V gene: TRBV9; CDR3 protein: CASSPTGGVSNTIYF